Reported below is one T cell receptor (beta chain). The antigen is unknown. The data originate from a study of T cell responses to AZD1222 COVID-19 vaccine. Whole-study findings and limits: Following two doses of AZD1222, Spike-specific TCR breadth and depth rose.

Clones were sequenced by immunoSEQ multiplex PCR, and TCRdb holds only the in-frame ones, with some missing. Here the sample spans 150,000 to 250,000 clones, approximately 90% being singletons. Germline V gene data show CDR1 as SEHNR and CDR2 as FQNEAQ (reference sequence). This CDR3 spans 13 amino acids. V was pared by 2 bases and J by 0 bases, with 2 bases between. This clonotype originated in an adult who received the AZD1222 COVID-19 vaccine. The chain joins TRBV7-9 to TRBJ1-5; D is uncertain. The material was peripheral blood, obtained 28 days after the second AZD1222 dose. The CDR3 loop reads CASSLSSNQPQHF. The CDR3 region has the DNA TGTGCCAGCAGCTTATCTAGCAATCAGCCCCAGCATTTT.